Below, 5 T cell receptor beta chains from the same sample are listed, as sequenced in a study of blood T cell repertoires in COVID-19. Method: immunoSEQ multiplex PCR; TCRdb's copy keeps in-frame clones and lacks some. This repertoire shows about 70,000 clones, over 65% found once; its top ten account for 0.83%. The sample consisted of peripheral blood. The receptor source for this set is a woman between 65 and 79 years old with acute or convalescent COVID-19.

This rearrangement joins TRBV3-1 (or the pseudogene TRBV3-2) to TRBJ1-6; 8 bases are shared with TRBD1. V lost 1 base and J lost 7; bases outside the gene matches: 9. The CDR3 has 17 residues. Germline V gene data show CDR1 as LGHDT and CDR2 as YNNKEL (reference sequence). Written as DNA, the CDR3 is TGTGCCAGCAGCCAAGCATCAGGGGGCGCCCGGAATTCACCCCTCCACTTT. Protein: CASSQASGGARNSPLHF.

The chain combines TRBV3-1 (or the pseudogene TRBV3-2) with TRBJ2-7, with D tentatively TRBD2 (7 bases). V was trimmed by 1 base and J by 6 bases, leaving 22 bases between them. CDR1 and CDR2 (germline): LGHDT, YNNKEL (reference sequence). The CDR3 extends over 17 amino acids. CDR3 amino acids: CASSQAASGAGEGEQYF. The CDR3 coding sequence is TGTGCCAGCAGCCAAGCGGCTTCAGGGGCAGGGGAGGGCGAGCAGTACTTC.

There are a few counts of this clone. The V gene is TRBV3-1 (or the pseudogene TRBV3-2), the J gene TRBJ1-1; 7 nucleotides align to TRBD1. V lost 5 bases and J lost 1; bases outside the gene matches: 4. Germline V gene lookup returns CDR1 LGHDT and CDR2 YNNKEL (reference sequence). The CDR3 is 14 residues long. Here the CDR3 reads CASSLGQTNTEAFF. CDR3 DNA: TGTGCCAGCAGCTTGGGACAGACGAACACTGAAGCTTTCTTT.

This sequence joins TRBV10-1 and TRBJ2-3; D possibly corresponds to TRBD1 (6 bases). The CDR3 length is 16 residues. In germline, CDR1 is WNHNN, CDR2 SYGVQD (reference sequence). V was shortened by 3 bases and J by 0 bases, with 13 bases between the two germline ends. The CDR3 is CASSDYGQLSTDTQYF. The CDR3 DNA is TGCGCCAGCAGTGACTATGGACAGCTAAGCACAGATACGCAGTATTTT.

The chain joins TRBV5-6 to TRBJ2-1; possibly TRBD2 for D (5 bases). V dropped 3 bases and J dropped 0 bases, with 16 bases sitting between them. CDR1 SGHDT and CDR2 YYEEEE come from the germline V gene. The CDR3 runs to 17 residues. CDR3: CASSYPDSLSSYNEQFF. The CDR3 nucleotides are TGTGCCAGCAGCTACCCGGACTCCTTAAGCTCCTACAATGAGCAGTTCTTC.